This TCR beta chain was retrieved from a study of T-cell reconstitution after alpha-beta-depleted transplantation in children. This clonotype was counted a few times. The V and J ends lost 0 bases and 2 bases, in that order; junction bases with no gene match: 12. This CDR3 has 18 amino acids. Looked up from germline, CDR1 is MNHEY and CDR2 is SVGAGI. Construction of the TCRbeta library involved unique molecular identifiers. In TCRdb, the PCR reads were re-called with MiXCR into one record per CDR3 protein. Of around 580,000 distinct CDR3 sequences in the sample, 20% to 25% were seen once. The rearrangement joins TRBV6-5 to TRBJ1-2, with TRBD1 matching over 7 bases. The sample consisted of PBMCs, mostly from graft donor cells, taken 360 days after TCRalphabeta/CD19-depleted stem cell transplant. The source is a boy in the first two years of life who had a stem cell transplant for acute myeloid leukemia, so the T cells may come from the graft donor. The CDR3 DNA is TGTGCCAGCAGTTACTCCGGGGGTTTCGACAGGGAAAACTATGGCTACACCTTC. Translation gives CASSYSGGFDRENYGYTF.